The 17 T cell receptor beta chains given below trace back to one sample, sequenced in a study of blood T cell repertoires in COVID-19. The data were produced by immunoSEQ multiplex PCR, yet TCRdb's version contains in-frame clones alone and is incomplete. The sample records 170,000 or so clones, about 86% being singletons. The sequencing sample was made of peripheral blood. All receptors come from a man aged 50-60 years with active or convalescent COVID-19.

J is TRBJ1-2 and V is TRBV5-1, with TRBD1 matching over 7 bases. Germline loops: CDR1 SGHRS, CDR2 YFSETQ. The CDR3 has 15 amino acids. Trimming removed 4 bases from V and 1 base from J; junction bases left unmatched: 7. The chain's CDR3 is CASSPTGDLNYGYTF. The CDR3 DNA is TGCGCCAGCAGCCCCACAGGGGATCTTAACTATGGCTACACCTTC.

This clone was found a few times. This chain uses TRBV11-3 with TRBJ1-1, with D possibly being TRBD1 (5 bases). From germline, CDR1 is SGHNT and CDR2 YENEEA. Trimming removed 3 bases from V and 0 bases from J, with 11 bases in between. CDR3 size: 15 residues. CDR3 in amino acids: CASSFDSLMNTEAFF. In DNA, the CDR3 is TGTGCCAGCAGCTTTGACAGCCTCATGAACACTGAAGCTTTCTTT.

This chain links TRBV3-1 (or the pseudogene TRBV3-2) with TRBJ2-7, with a weak D call TRBD2 (5 bases). Germline assignment: CDR1 LGHDT and CDR2 YNNKEL (reference sequence). The CDR3 contains 14 residues. V was trimmed by 3 bases and J by 5 bases, leaving 14 bases between them. The CDR3 DNA reads TGTGCCAGCAGCCATTTGAGGGCCACCAACGAGCAGTACTTC. This translates into CASSHLRATNEQYF.

V is TRBV4-3 and J is TRBJ1-2; the D gene is possibly TRBD1 (6 bases). The germline V gene has CDR1 LGHNA and CDR2 YSLEER. The CDR3 runs to 15 residues. V lost 0 bases and J 5 bases, leaving 13 bases between the germline ends. The CDR3 DNA reads as TGCGCCAGCAGCCAAGATCAGGGGCTCAGGTATGGCTACACCTTC. This codes for CASSQDQGLRYGYTF.

A few counts support this clone. The same CDR3 arises from other DNA sequences in this sample as well. The chain uses TRBV6-5 and TRBJ2-7; unclear D gene. Germline CDR1 is MNHEY and CDR2 is SVGAGI. Trimming pared 2 bases from V and 3 bases from J, leaving 8 bases between. The CDR3 is 13 amino acids. The CDR3 DNA sequence: TGTGCCAGCAGTTACGGGCAGAACTACGAGCAGTACTTC. Its translation is CASSYGQNYEQYF.

V gene TRBV6-5 combines with J gene TRBJ2-7; the match to TRBD2 covers 9 bases. The CDR3 totals 14 residues. Germline lookup yields CDR1 MNHEY and CDR2 SVGAGI. With V trimmed by 6 bases and J by 7 bases, 10 bases remained unmatched. DNA of the CDR3: TGTGCCAGCAGCTCCTCCGGGACTAGCCGTGAGCAGTACTTC. Translation gives CASSSSGTSREQYF.

This clone has only one observation. CDR3 nucleotides: TGTGCCAGAAGCACCCGTACGGTGAGGGACACCATATATTTT. It yields the protein CARSTRTVRDTIYF. V usage is TRBV5-3 and J usage is TRBJ1-3; D gene ambiguous. TRBV5-3 is known as an ORF, though its function is uncertain. Trimming left V 4 bases short and J 8 bases short, with 16 bases between. The CDR3 contains 14 residues.

This clone was detected a few times. Other DNA sequences in the same sample also yield this CDR3. V is TRBV9 and J is TRBJ2-1; 9 positions agree with TRBD2. Trimming cost V 2 bases and J 7 bases; bases outside gene matches: 4. There are 14 residues in the CDR3. Germline CDR1 and CDR2: SGDLS and YYNGEE. The CDR3 region has the DNA TGTGCCAGCAGCGTGGGACTAGCATATAATGAGCAGTTCTTC. This gives the protein CASSVGLAYNEQFF.

This chain uses TRBV5-8 with TRBJ1-5; D remains unclear. V was shortened by 3 bases and J by 3 bases, with 16 bases between the two germline ends. Germline V gene data show CDR1 as SGHTS and CDR2 as YDEGEE. The CDR3 consists of 16 residues. This CDR3 reads CASSSARTGNNQPQHF. The CDR3 nucleotides are TGTGCCAGCAGCTCAGCACGGACGGGAAACAATCAGCCCCAGCATTTT.

This clone was recorded only once. The rearrangement links TRBV5-1 to TRBJ2-2; D call uncertain. Germline V gene lookup returns CDR1 SGHRS and CDR2 YFSETQ. This CDR3 region has 15 residues. V dropped 0 bases and J dropped 0 bases, with 6 bases sitting between them. CDR3 sequence: CASSLDSTNTGELFF. The CDR3 bases are TGCGCCAGCAGCTTGGACTCAACGAACACCGGGGAGCTGTTTTTT.

This clone was seen only once. The genes are TRBV5-4 and TRBJ2-1, with D perhaps TRBD2 (6 bases). The CDR3 is made up of 16 amino acids. V was shortened by 0 bases and J by 1 base, with 11 bases between the two germline ends. Looked up from germline, CDR1 is SGHNT and CDR2 is YYREEE (reference sequence). The CDR3 reads CASSLDWLASYNEQFF. The DNA of the CDR3 is TGTGCCAGCAGCTTGGATTGGCTAGCGTCCTACAATGAGCAGTTCTTC.

The sample holds one count of this clone. V usage is TRBV3-1 (or the pseudogene TRBV3-2) and J usage is TRBJ1-1; D ambiguous. With 0 bases removed from V and 1 base from J, the gap between germline ends came to 9 bases. The germline V gene has CDR1 LGHDT and CDR2 YNNKEL (reference sequence). The CDR3 length is 15 residues. CDR3: CASSQEGAGNTEAFF. CDR3 nucleotides: TGTGCCAGCAGCCAAGAGGGAGCGGGGAACACTGAAGCTTTCTTT.

The V call is TRBV3-1 (or the pseudogene TRBV3-2), the J call TRBJ1-6; D might be TRBD1 (5 bases). Germline V gives CDR1 LGHDT, CDR2 YNNKEL (reference sequence). The V end lost 1 base, the J end lost 6 bases, and 10 bases lay between the germline ends. The CDR3 is 15 residues long. The CDR3 DNA reads as TGTGCCAGCAGCCAAGGGAGGGGACCTAATTCACCCCTCCACTTT. This sequence encodes CASSQGRGPNSPLHF.

The chain uses TRBV6-5 and TRBJ1-2, with TRBD1 identical over 11 bases. The V gene end was trimmed by 2 bases and the J gene end by 6 bases; junction bases not matched to a gene: 8. The CDR3 extends over 16 amino acids. Germline CDR1 and CDR2: MNHEY and SVGAGI. CDR3 nucleotide sequence: TGTGCCAGCAGTTACAACGGACAGGGGGCAAGGGATGGCTACACCTTC. Encoded protein: CASSYNGQGARDGYTF.

This chain connects TRBV4-2 to TRBJ1-2; D is possibly TRBD1 (5 bases). V was cut by 2 bases and J by 5 bases, with 15 bases left in between. Germline assignment: CDR1 LGHNA and CDR2 YNFKEQ. The CDR3 consists of 15 residues. DNA of the CDR3: TGTGCCAGCAGCCAATCAGGGTTGATTGGGTATGGCTACACCTTC. Its protein product is CASSQSGLIGYGYTF.

The count of this clone is one. The V and J genes are TRBV4-2 and TRBJ1-1, with D unresolved. V was trimmed by 1 base and J by 4 bases, leaving 22 bases between them. The CDR3 contains 18 residues. CDR1 and CDR2 from the germline V gene are LGHNA and YNFKEQ. CDR3 in amino acids: CASSQAVPGFQLSTEAFF. As DNA, the CDR3 is TGTGCCAGCAGCCAAGCAGTTCCCGGGTTCCAATTATCCACTGAAGCTTTCTTT.

The chain carries TRBV27 and TRBJ1-5; D is possibly TRBD1 (6 bases). Germline assignment: CDR1 MNHEY and CDR2 SMNVEV (reference sequence). V dropped 5 bases and J dropped 9 bases, with 17 bases sitting between them. This CDR3 spans 14 amino acids. The CDR3 sequence: CASSPGAQGWPQHF. The CDR3 nucleotides are TGTGCCAGCAGTCCAGGGGCCCAAGGATGGCCCCAGCATTTT.